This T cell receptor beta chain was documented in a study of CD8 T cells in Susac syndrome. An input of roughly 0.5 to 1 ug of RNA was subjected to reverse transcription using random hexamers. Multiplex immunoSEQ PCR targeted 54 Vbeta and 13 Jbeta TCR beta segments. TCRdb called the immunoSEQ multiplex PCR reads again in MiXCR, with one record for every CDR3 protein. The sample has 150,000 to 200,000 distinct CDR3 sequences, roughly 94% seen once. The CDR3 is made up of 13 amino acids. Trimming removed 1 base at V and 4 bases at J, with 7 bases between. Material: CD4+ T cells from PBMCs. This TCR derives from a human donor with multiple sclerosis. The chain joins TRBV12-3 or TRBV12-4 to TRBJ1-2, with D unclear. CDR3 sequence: CASSLEVRYGYTF. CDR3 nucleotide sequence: TGTGCCAGCAGTTTAGAGGTTCGCTATGGCTACACCTTC.